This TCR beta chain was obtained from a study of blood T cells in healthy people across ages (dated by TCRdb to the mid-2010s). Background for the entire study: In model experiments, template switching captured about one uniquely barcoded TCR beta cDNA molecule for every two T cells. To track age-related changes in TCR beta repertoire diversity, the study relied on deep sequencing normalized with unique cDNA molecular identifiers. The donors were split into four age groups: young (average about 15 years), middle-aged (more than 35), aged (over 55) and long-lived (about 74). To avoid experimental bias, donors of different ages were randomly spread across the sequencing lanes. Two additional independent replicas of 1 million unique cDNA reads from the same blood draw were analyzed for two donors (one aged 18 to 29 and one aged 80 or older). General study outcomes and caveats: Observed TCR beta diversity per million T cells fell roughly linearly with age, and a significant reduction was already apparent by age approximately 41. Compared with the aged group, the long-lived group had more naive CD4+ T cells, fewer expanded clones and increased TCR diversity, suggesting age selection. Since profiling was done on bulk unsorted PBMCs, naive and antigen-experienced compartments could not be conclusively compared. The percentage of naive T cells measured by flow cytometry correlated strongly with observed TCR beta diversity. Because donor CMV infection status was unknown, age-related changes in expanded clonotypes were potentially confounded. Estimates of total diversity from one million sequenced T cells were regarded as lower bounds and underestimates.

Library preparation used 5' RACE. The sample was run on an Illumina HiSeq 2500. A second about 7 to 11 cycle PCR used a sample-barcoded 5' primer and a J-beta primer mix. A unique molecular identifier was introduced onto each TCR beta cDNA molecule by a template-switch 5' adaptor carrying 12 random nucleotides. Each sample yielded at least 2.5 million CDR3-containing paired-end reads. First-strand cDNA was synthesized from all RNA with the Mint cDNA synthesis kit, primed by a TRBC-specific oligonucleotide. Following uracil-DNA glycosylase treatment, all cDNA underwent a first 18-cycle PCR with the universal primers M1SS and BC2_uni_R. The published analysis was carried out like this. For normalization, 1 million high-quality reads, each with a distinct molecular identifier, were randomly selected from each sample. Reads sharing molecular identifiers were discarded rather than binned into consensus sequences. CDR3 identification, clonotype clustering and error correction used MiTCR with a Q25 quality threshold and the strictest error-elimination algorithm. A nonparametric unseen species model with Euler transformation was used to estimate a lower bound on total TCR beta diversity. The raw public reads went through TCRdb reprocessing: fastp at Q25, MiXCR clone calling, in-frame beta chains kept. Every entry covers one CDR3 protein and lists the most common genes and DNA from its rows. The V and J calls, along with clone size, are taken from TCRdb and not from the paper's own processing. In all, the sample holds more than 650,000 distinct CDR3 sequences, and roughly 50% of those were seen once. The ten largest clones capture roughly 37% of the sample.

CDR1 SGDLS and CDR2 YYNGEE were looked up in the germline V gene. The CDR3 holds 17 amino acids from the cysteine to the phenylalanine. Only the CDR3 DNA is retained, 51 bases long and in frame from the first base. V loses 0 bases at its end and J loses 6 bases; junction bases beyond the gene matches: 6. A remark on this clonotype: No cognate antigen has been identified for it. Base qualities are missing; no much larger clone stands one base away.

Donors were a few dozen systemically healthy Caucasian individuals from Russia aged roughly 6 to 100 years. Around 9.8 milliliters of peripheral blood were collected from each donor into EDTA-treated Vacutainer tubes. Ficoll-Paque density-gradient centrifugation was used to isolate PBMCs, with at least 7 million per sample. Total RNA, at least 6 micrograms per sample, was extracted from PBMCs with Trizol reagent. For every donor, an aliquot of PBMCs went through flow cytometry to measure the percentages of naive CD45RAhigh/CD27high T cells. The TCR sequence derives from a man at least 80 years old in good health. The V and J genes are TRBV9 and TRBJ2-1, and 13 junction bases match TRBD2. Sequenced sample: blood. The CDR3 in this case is CASSVATGLAGVNEQFF. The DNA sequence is TGTGCCAGCAGCGTAGCAACCGGACTAGCGGGAGTCAATGAGCAGTTCTTC.